One sample yielded the 25 T cell receptor beta chains listed below, sequenced in a study of blood T cell repertoires in COVID-19. The data were produced by immunoSEQ multiplex PCR, yet TCRdb's version contains in-frame clones alone and is incomplete. The sample contains some 130,000 clones, 85% to 90% of which appear only once. The material sequenced was peripheral blood. The source is a man in his sixties with COVID-19, enrolled during active disease.

The chain employs TRBV7-3 and TRBJ2-1; 7 nucleotides line up with TRBD2. This CDR3 has 16 residues. Germline CDR1 SGHTA, CDR2 FQGTGA. V was pared by 5 bases and J by 1 base, with 8 bases of the junction left unmatched. As DNA, the CDR3 is TGTGCCAGCAGCCAAAGCGGGGCTGGATCCTACAATGAGCAGTTCTTC. Translation: CASSQSGAGSYNEQFF.

The gene calls are TRBV28 and TRBJ2-7, with TRBD2 as a possible D gene (6 bases). The germline V gene has CDR1 MDHEN and CDR2 SYDVKM. V was cut by 10 bases and J by 6 bases, with 13 bases left in between. This CDR3 is 11 amino acids long. CDR3 amino acids: CATGEVGEQYF. CDR3 coding DNA: TGTGCCACGGGGGAGGTCGGCGAGCAGTACTTC.

A note on this clone: Compared with germline, one end of the junction differs, possibly owing to a read error. This chain links TRBV6-1 with TRBJ1-1; unclear D gene. The CDR3 runs 13 residues. Germline CDR1 is MNHNS and CDR2 is SASEGT. The CDR3 coding sequence is TGTGCCAGCAGAGAAGGGCTGAGGACTGAAGCTTTCTTT. This translates into CASREGLRTEAFF.

The V and J genes are TRBV5-6 and TRBJ1-4; D might be TRBD1 (5 bases). Germline values: CDR1 SGHDT, CDR2 YYEEEE. The V and J ends lost 0 bases and 10 bases respectively, with 13 bases between them. The CDR3 is made up of 14 amino acids. CDR3 DNA sequence: TGTGCCAGCAGCTTGGGTGTGGCAGGGCGAAAACTGTTTTTT. This translates into CASSLGVAGRKLFF. Supplemented by reference TRBV5-6 and TRBJ1-4, the full variable domain reads DAGVTQSPTHLIKTRGQQVTLRCSPKSGHDTVSWYQQALGQGPQFIFQYYEEEERQRGNFPDRFSGHQFPNYSSELNVNALLLGDSALYLCASSLGVAGRKLFFGSGTQLSVL.

The rearrangement joins TRBV18 to TRBJ1-4; D ambiguous. Germline V lookup: CDR1 KGHSH, CDR2 LQKENI. V was cut by 0 bases and J by 5 bases, with 13 bases left in between. This CDR3 region has 16 residues. The CDR3 nucleotides read TGTGCCAGCTCACCACCCCCGACAAACCGGAATGAAAAACTGTTTTTT. Its protein product is CASSPPPTNRNEKLFF.

The rearrangement links TRBV12-3 or TRBV12-4 to TRBJ1-6; D not certain. V was trimmed by 2 bases and J by 13 bases, leaving 12 bases between them. CDR3 length: 13 amino acids. The CDR3 nucleotides read TGTGCCAGCAGTTTACCCCCCGGCGGCCCCCTCCACTTT. This codes for CASSLPPGGPLHF.

This clone was seen only once. The rearrangement links TRBV19 to TRBJ2-5, with 7 bases lining up with TRBD1. The CDR3 consists of 13 residues. Per the germline V gene, CDR1 is LNHDA and CDR2 is SQIVND (reference sequence). J lost 5 bases, V lost 5 bases, and 5 bases had no gene match. The CDR3, as DNA: TGTGCCAGTAGTGACAGGGTCGGGGAGACCCAGTACTTC. It specifies CASSDRVGETQYF.

This clone is a singleton in its sample. The V and J genes are TRBV7-8 and TRBJ2-3; the D gene is possibly TRBD1 (6 bases). The CDR3 totals 15 residues. Germline CDR1 and CDR2: SGHVS and FQNEAQ. Trimming stripped 3 bases from V and 0 bases from J, with 10 bases between. Here the CDR3 reads CASSFGTTSTDTQYF. CDR3 in DNA: TGTGCCAGCAGCTTTGGGACAACTAGCACAGATACGCAGTATTTT. The variable domain in full, completed from reference TRBV7-8 and TRBJ2-3, reads GAGVSQSPRYKVAKRGQDVALRCDPISGHVSLFWYQQALGQGPEFLTYFQNEAQLDKSGLPSDRFFAERPEGSVSTLKIQRTQQEDSAVYLCASSFGTTSTDTQYFGPGTRLTVL.

The chain links TRBV5-6 to TRBJ1-5; 11 nucleotides match TRBD1. CDR1 and CDR2 from the germline V gene are SGHDT and YYEEEE. The CDR3 loop spans 15 amino acids. V lost 3 bases, J lost 6 bases, and 5 bases stayed unmatched. The CDR3 DNA reads as TGTGCCAGCAGCTACCGGACAGGGGGCGGTCAGCCCCAGCATTTT. Its protein product is CASSYRTGGGQPQHF.

This chain links TRBV4-2 with TRBJ2-2; D perhaps matches TRBD1 (5 bases). Germline CDR1 reads LGHNA; CDR2 reads YNFKEQ. This CDR3 comprises 16 residues. V lost 0 bases to trimming and J lost 1 base, with 9 bases between them. CDR3 nucleotides: TGTGCCAGCAGCCAAGAACCCCAGGGGAACACCGGGGAGCTGTTTTTT. This sequence encodes CASSQEPQGNTGELFF.

The chain has TRBV5-1 and TRBJ1-1; tentative D call: TRBD1 (5 bases). Germline lookup yields CDR1 SGHRS and CDR2 YFSETQ. CDR3 length equals 16 residues. With 2 bases removed from V and 1 base from J, the gap between germline ends came to 15 bases. The CDR3 reads CASSFGHSQGNTEAFF. The CDR3 DNA reads as TGCGCCAGCAGCTTTGGACACTCCCAGGGGAACACTGAAGCTTTCTTT.

This clone was counted a single time. The rearrangement uses TRBV6-5 and TRBJ1-2, with 12 bases aligning to TRBD1. Germline lookup yields CDR1 MNHEY and CDR2 SVGAGI. The CDR3 consists of 15 residues. V was pared by 5 bases and J by 6 bases, with 7 bases of the junction left unmatched. In nucleotides, the CDR3 is TGTGCCAGCAGTCCTCAGGGACAGGGGGCCAATGGCTACACCTTC. Residues: CASSPQGQGANGYTF.

V usage is TRBV28 and J usage is TRBJ1-2; perhaps TRBD1 as D (6 bases). CDR1 is MDHEN, CDR2 SYDVKM, per germline. Trimming took off 10 bases at V and 7 bases at J, with 31 bases between the two ends. The CDR3 consists of 17 residues. CDR3 residues: CATSIPDSGILYVGYTF. The CDR3 bases are TGTGCCACCTCAATACCGGACAGCGGAATCTTATATGTTGGCTACACCTTC.

This clone has a single count. The gene calls are TRBV9 and TRBJ1-2; TRBD1 matches 8 bases. From germline, CDR1 is SGDLS and CDR2 YYNGEE. After removal of 3 bases from V and 4 bases from J, the junction contained 11 bases not matched to a gene. This CDR3 has 16 amino acids. CDR3 sequence reads: CASSARTGSLGYGYTF. The CDR3 coding sequence is TGTGCCAGCAGCGCCAGGACAGGGAGCTTAGGCTATGGCTACACCTTC.

The J gene is TRBJ1-2, the V gene TRBV13; D is ambiguous. The CDR3 runs to 12 residues. V lost 11 bases and J 2 bases, leaving 12 bases between the germline ends. In germline, CDR1 is PRHDT, CDR2 FYEKMQ (reference sequence). For the CDR3, the DNA is TGTGCCTGTTCGGCGGGCAACTATGGCTACACCTTC. This encodes CACSAGNYGYTF.

This clone was seen just once. The rearrangement joins TRBV3-1 (or the pseudogene TRBV3-2) to TRBJ2-7; 7 bases map to TRBD2. The V gene end was trimmed by 4 bases and the J gene end by 2 bases; junction bases not matched to a gene: 5. This CDR3 has 14 residues. CDR1 and CDR2 from the germline V gene are LGHDT and YNNKEL (reference sequence). The CDR3 spells CASSLLARTYEQYF. The CDR3 nucleotides are TGTGCCAGCAGCCTACTAGCGAGAACCTACGAGCAGTACTTC.

The chain joins TRBV5-6 to TRBJ1-4; D call uncertain. V was clipped by 2 bases and J by 0 bases, with 11 bases between them. The CDR3 sequence is 16 residues long. Looked up from germline, CDR1 is SGHDT and CDR2 is YYEEEE. CDR3 in amino acids: CASSFSPRATNEKLFF. The DNA for the CDR3 is TGTGCCAGCAGCTTTAGCCCGCGGGCAACTAATGAAAAACTGTTTTTT.

The chain recombines TRBV19 with TRBJ1-5, with a tentative D call TRBD1 (6 bases). The germline V and J ends were trimmed by 6 bases and 5 bases, with 14 bases remaining between them. The CDR3 length is 14 residues. The germline V gene has CDR1 LNHDA and CDR2 SQIVND (reference sequence). The CDR3 is CASSRQERDQPQHF. The CDR3 region has the DNA TGTGCCAGTAGCCGACAGGAAAGAGATCAGCCCCAGCATTTT.

The genes are TRBV30 and TRBJ1-1, with D perhaps matching TRBD1 (5 bases). Looked up from germline, CDR1 is GTSNPN and CDR2 is SVGIG (reference sequence). V lost 4 bases and J lost 1, with 10 bases in between. The CDR3 runs to 13 residues. The CDR3 region is CAWTLGQNTEAFF. The DNA for the CDR3 is TGTGCCTGGACCCTCGGACAGAACACTGAAGCTTTCTTT.

The CDR3 spells CASSLRADPNYGYTF. In DNA, the CDR3 is TGTGCCAGCAGCTTAAGGGCAGACCCTAACTATGGCTACACCTTC. The chain couples TRBV7-3 to TRBJ1-2; D not certain. Germline V gene sequence: CDR1 SGHTA, CDR2 FQGTGA. CDR3 length: 15 residues. V gave up 1 base and J gave up 0 bases, with 9 bases separating them.

The sample holds a few counts of this clone. J is TRBJ1-2 and V is TRBV6-1; no clear D gene. Per germline, CDR1 MNHNS and CDR2 SASEGT. This CDR3 is built from 15 residues. The V end lost 2 bases, the J end lost 5 bases, and 15 bases lay between the germline ends. The CDR3 nucleotides read TGTGCCAGCAGTGAAAGTGTTCGGCAGAGGTATGGCTACACCTTC. Encoded protein: CASSESVRQRYGYTF.

V is TRBV28 and J is TRBJ1-2; TRBD1 is a possible D gene (6 bases). Per the germline V gene, CDR1 is MDHEN and CDR2 is SYDVKM. CDR3 length: 11 amino acids. Trimming took 10 bases from V and 4 from J, leaving 10 bases between them. CDR3 in amino acids: CATWTAYGYTF. The DNA for the CDR3 is TGTGCCACCTGGACAGCCTATGGCTACACCTTC.

The DNA for the CDR3 is TGTGCCAGCAGCCAAACCCCAGGGGGCGGAAGTAATGAAAAACTGTTTTTT. It translates to CASSQTPGGGSNEKLFF. This sequence joins TRBV3-1 (or the pseudogene TRBV3-2) and TRBJ1-4; TRBD1 matches 8 bases. Germline CDR1 LGHDT, CDR2 YNNKEL (reference sequence). V was pared by 2 bases and J by 4 bases, with 9 bases of the junction left unmatched. The CDR3 has 17 amino acids.

This chain uses TRBV4-3 with TRBJ1-4, with 7 positions matching TRBD1. CDR1 is LGHNA, CDR2 YSLEER, per germline. CDR3 length: 15 residues. V lost 0 bases and J lost 8; bases outside the gene matches: 6. CDR3: CASSQDKRGLEKLFF. CDR3 bases: TGCGCCAGCAGCCAAGATAAAAGGGGGCTAGAAAAACTGTTTTTT.

The gene calls are TRBV19 and TRBJ1-4; TRBD1 aligns across 8 bases. Germline CDR1 is LNHDA and CDR2 is SQIVND (reference sequence). V was clipped by 3 bases and J by 7 bases; unmatched bases: 7. The CDR3 has 15 residues. This CDR3 reads CASSIGQGVGEKLFF. As DNA, the CDR3 is TGTGCCAGTAGTATCGGACAGGGCGTAGGTGAAAAACTGTTTTTT.